Listed below are T cell receptor beta chains from one sample, sequenced in a study of post-analysis software for immune sequencing data. TCRdb re-derived calls from the PCR reads in MiXCR, one entry per CDR3 protein. The data show approximately 630,000 distinct CDR3 sequences, 59% seen once. Sequencing was performed on blood. All receptors come from a girl aged 2 to 10 with multiple sclerosis. CDR3s include the opening cysteine and the closing phenylalanine or tryptophan. Fields, in order: clone size, D gene, V gene, J gene, CDR3 protein, CDR3 DNA. A D gene is named only where the DNA matches it firmly. Where a row states a size, it is once, few, many or the class of an expanded clone; other rows omit it.

.	.	TRBV5-1	TRBJ2-7	CASSFGTYYEQYF	TGCGCCAGCAGCTTCGGGACGTATTACGAGCAGTACTTC
.	TRBD2	TRBV20-1	TRBJ2-1	CSAREGLAGYNEQFF	TGCAGTGCTAGAGAAGGACTAGCGGGTTACAATGAGCAGTTCTTC
.	.	TRBV20-1	TRBJ2-3	CSTGPLTDTQYF	TGCAGCACCGGCCCTTTAACAGATACGCAGTATTTT
.	.	TRBV6-6	TRBJ2-1	CASTLGGLSEYNEQFF	TGTGCCAGCACCCTAGGCGGACTCTCCGAGTACAATGAGCAGTTCTTC
.	.	TRBV21-1	TRBJ1-2	CASSKAHRDERYGYTF	TGTGCCAGCAGCAAAGCGCACAGAGACGAACGCTATGGCTACACCTTC
once	TRBD1	TRBV9	TRBJ1-1	CASSVGGQGGTEAFF	TGTGCCAGCAGCGTAGGGGGACAGGGGGGCACTGAAGCTTTCTTT
.	.	TRBV12-3/TRBV12-4	TRBJ1-5	CASSLLGDQPQHF	TGTGCCAGCAGTCTCCTGGGTGATCAGCCCCAGCATTTT
.	.	TRBV4-3	TRBJ2-1	CASNQEAREMGEQFF	TGCGCCAGCAACCAAGAGGCCCGAGAGATGGGTGAGCAGTTCTTC
.	.	TRBV6-5	TRBJ2-5	CASSPDLQGGETQYF	TGTGCCAGCAGCCCCGATTTACAGGGAGGTGAGACCCAGTACTTC
.	.	TRBV18	TRBJ2-7	CASSPPGRSGEQYF	TGTGCCAGCTCACCACCAGGTCGCTCAGGGGAGCAGTACTTC
.	TRBD1	TRBV5-5	TRBJ2-5	CAGSFDRVLWRLETQYF	TGTGCCGGCAGCTTCGACAGGGTTCTATGGCGATTGGAGACCCAGTACTTC
.	.	TRBV6-5	TRBJ2-1	CASSSPGLPQDEQFF	TGTGCCAGCAGTTCCCCGGGTCTTCCCCAGGATGAGCAGTTCTTC
.	.	TRBV11-3	TRBJ1-2	CASSQVRWRTVLYGYTF	TGTGCCAGCAGCCAAGTAAGGTGGAGGACAGTTCTCTATGGCTACACCTTC
.	TRBD1	TRBV10-3	TRBJ2-7	CASSDIGQGGDEQYF	TGTGCCAGCAGCGATATTGGACAGGGAGGCGACGAGCAGTACTTC
once	.	TRBV5-5	TRBJ1-2	CASTPQVRDAGYTF	TGTGCCAGCACCCCCCAGGTGAGGGATGCTGGCTACACCTTC
.	TRBD2	TRBV11-3	TRBJ2-1	CASSSEPSGNYNEQFF	TGTGCCAGCAGCTCCGAACCTAGCGGGAACTACAATGAGCAGTTCTTC
.	.	TRBV5-1	TRBJ2-2	CASSLELATGELFF	TGCGCCAGCAGCTTGGAGCTAGCAACCGGGGAGCTGTTTTTT
few	.	TRBV7-7	TRBJ2-5	CASSLAQGGQETQYF	TGTGCTAGCAGCTTAGCGCAAGGGGGCCAAGAGACCCAGTACTTC
few	TRBD2	TRBV7-8	TRBJ2-1	CASSKKTSGILNEQFF	TGTGCCAGCAGCAAAAAAACTAGCGGGATATTAAATGAGCAGTTCTTC
.	TRBD2	TRBV20-1	TRBJ2-7	CSATGTSTYEQYF	TGCAGTGCAACCGGGACTAGTACCTACGAGCAGTACTTC
once	.	TRBV5-1	TRBJ2-1	CASSPHSSNNEQFF	TGCGCCAGCAGCCCCCACTCATCCAACAATGAGCAGTTCTTC
.	.	TRBV11-2	TRBJ1-2	CASSRARVGYGYTF	TGTGCCAGCAGTCGGGCCAGAGTTGGCTATGGCTACACCTTC
.	.	TRBV20-1	TRBJ2-1	CSAAGHNEQFF	TGCAGTGCCGCAGGCCACAATGAGCAGTTCTTC
.	TRBD2	TRBV9	TRBJ2-1	CASSVSGSSWDEQFF	TGTGCCAGCAGCGTAAGCGGGAGTAGCTGGGATGAGCAGTTCTTC
.	.	TRBV24-1	TRBJ2-1	CATSDFTQAGDEQFF	TGTGCCACCAGTGATTTTACCCAGGCTGGCGATGAGCAGTTCTTC
.	.	TRBV4-3	TRBJ2-3	CASSQDGNRVSTDTQYF	TGCGCCAGCAGCCAAGACGGTAACAGGGTGAGCACAGATACGCAGTATTTT
.	.	TRBV29-1	TRBJ2-5	CSVDMAGRIQGTQYF	TGCAGCGTTGATATGGCCGGCCGCATCCAAGGGACCCAGTACTTC